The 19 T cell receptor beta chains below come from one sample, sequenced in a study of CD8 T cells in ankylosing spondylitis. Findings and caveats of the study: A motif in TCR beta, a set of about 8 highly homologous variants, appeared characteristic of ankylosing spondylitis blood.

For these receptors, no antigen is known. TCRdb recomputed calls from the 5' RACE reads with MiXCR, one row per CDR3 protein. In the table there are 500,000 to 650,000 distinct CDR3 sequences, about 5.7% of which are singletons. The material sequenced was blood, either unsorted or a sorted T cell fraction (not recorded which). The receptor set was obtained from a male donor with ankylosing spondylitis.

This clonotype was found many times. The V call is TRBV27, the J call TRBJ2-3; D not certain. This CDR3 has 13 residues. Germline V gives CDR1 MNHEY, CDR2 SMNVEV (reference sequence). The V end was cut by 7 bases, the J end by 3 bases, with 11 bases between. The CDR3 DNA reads TGTGCCAGCAAGTTATTGGAGACAGATACGCAGTATTTT. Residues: CASKLLETDTQYF.

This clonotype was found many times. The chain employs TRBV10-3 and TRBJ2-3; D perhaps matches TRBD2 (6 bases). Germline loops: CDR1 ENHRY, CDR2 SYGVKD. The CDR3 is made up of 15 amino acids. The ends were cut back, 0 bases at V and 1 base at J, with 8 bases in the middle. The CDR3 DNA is TGTGCCATCAGTGAGTCGCGGAGGGGCACAGATACGCAGTATTTT. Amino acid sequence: CAISESRRGTDTQYF.

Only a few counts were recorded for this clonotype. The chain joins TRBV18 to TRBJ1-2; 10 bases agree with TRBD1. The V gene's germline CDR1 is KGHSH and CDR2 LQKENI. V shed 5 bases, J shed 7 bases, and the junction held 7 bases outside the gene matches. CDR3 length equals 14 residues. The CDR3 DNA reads TGTGCCAGCTCAACCCGGGACAGGGGAACTGGCTACACCTTC. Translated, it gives CASSTRDRGTGYTF.

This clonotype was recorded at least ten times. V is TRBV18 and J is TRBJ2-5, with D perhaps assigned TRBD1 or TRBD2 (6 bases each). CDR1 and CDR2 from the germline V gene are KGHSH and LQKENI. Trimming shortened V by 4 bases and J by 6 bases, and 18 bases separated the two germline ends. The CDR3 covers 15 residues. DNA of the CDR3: TGTGCCAGCTCACTCGCGGGACATCCAATAAAGACCCAGTACTTC. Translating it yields CASSLAGHPIKTQYF.

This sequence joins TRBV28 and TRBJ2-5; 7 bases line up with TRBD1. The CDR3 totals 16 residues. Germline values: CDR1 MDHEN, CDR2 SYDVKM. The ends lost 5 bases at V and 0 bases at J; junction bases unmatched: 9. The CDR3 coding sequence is TGTGCCAGCAGTCTCTACAGGGGCTCGTACCAAGAGACCCAGTACTTC. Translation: CASSLYRGSYQETQYF.

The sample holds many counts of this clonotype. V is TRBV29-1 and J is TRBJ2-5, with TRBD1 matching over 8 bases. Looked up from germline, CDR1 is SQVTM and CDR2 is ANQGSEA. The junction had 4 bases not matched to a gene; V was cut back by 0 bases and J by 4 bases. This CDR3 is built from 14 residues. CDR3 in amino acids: CSVEDPGQGETQYF. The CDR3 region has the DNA TGCAGCGTTGAAGATCCAGGACAGGGAGAGACCCAGTACTTC.

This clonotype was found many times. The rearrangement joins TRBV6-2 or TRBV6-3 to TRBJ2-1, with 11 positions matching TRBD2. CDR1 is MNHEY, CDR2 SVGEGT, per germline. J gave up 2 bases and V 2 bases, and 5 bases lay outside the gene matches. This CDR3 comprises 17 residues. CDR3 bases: TGTGCCAGCAGTTACACCGGGACTAGCGGCGCCTACAATGAGCAGTTCTTC. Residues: CASSYTGTSGAYNEQFF.

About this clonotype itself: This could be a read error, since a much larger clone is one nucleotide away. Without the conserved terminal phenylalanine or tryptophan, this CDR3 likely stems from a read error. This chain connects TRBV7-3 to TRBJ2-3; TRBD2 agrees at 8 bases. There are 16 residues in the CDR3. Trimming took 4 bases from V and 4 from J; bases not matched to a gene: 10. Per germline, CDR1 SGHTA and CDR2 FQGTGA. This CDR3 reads CASSSTSGLAADTQYL. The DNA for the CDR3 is TGTGCCAGCAGCTCCACTAGCGGCCTCGCAGCAGATACGCAGTATCTT.

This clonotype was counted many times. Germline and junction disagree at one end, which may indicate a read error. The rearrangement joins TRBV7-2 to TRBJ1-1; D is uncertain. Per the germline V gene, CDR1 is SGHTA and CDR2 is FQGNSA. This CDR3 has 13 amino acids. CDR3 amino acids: CASSQYMNAEAFF. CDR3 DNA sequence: TGTGCCAGTTCCCAGTACATGAACGCTGAAGCTTTCTTT.

The CDR3 region has the DNA TGCGCCAGCAGCTCGGGACTCACGTACCAAGAGACCCAGTACTTC. Protein: CASSSGLTYQETQYF. The chain is built from TRBV5-1 and TRBJ2-5, with D tentatively TRBD2 (6 bases). Trimming left V 3 bases short and J 0 bases short, with 12 bases between. The germline V gene has CDR1 SGHRS and CDR2 YFSETQ. This CDR3 spans 15 amino acids.

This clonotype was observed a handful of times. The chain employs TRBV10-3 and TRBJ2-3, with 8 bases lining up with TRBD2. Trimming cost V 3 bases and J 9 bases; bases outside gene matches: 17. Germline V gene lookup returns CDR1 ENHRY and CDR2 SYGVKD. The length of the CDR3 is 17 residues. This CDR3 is CAISDSRELAARDTQYF. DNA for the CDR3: TGTGCCATCAGTGATTCGAGGGAACTAGCGGCCCGAGACACGCAGTATTTT.

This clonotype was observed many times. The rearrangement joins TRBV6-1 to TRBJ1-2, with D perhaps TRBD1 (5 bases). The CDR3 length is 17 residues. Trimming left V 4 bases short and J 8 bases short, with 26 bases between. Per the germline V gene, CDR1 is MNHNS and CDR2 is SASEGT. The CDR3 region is CASSGGAWAAETYGYTF. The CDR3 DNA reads TGTGCCAGCAGTGGAGGGGCCTGGGCAGCTGAGACGTACGGCTACACCTTC.

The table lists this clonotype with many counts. DNA for the CDR3: TGTGCCAGCAGCTTATGGCCGCAAGTTGGCGACAAAAACATTCAGTACTTC. It is translated as CASSLWPQVGDKNIQYF. This chain connects TRBV7-2 to TRBJ2-4; no clear D gene. CDR3 size: 17 residues. Germline values: CDR1 SGHTA, CDR2 FQGNSA. The V end lost 2 bases, the J end lost 3 bases, and 17 bases lay between the germline ends.

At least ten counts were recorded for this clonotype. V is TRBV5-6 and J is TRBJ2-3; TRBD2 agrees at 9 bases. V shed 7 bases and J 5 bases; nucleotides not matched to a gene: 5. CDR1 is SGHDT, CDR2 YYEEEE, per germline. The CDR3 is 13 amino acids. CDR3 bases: TGTGCCAGCCATAGCGGGAGTGGAGATACGCAGTATTTT. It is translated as CASHSGSGDTQYF. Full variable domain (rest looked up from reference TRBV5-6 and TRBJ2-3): DAGVTQSPTHLIKTRGQQVTLRCSPKSGHDTVSWYQQALGQGPQFIFQYYEEEERQRGNFPDRFSGHQFPNYSSELNVNALLLGDSALYLCASHSGSGDTQYFGPGTRLTVL.

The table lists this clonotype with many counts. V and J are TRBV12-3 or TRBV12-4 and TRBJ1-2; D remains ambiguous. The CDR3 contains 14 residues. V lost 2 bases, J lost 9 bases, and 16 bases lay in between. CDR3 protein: CASSLSRRVPRYTF. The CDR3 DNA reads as TGTGCCAGCAGTTTATCCAGGCGTGTCCCCCGCTACACCTTC.

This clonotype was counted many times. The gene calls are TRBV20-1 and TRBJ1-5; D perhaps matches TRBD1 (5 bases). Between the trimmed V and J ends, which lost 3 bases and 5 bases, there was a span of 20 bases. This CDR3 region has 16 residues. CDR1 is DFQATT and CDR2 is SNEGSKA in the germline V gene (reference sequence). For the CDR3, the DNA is TGCAGTGCTAGTTCTGGGGGTTTGATGACCCATCAGCCCCAGCATTTT. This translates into CSASSGGLMTHQPQHF.

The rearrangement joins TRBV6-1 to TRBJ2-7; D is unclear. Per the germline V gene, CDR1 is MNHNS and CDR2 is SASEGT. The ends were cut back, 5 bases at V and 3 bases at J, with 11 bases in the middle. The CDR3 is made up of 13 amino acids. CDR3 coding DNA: TGTGCCAGCAGTCCAGGATTTTTCTACGAGCAGTACTTC. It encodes CASSPGFFYEQYF.

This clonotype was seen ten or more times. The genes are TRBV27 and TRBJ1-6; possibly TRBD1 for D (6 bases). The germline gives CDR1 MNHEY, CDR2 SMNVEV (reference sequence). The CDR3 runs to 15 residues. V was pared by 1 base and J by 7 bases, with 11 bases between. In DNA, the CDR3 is TGTGCCAGCAGTTTATTGGTCAGGGGAAATTCACCCCTCCACTTT. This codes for CASSLLVRGNSPLHF.

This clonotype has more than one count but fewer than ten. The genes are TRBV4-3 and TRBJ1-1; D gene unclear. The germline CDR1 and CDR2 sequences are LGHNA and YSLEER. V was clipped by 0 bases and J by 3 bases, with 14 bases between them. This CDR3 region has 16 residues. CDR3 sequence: CASSQDKYRVDTEAFF. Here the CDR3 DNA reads TGCGCCAGCAGCCAAGATAAATATCGGGTAGACACTGAAGCTTTCTTT.